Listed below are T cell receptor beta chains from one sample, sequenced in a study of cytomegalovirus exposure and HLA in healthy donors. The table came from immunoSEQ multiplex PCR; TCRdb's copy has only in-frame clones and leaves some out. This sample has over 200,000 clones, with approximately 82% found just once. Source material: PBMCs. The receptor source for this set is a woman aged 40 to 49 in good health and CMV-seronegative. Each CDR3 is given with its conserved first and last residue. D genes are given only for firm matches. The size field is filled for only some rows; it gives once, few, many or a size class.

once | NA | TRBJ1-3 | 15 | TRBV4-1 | TGCGCCAGCAGCCACGCAGGGTCCTCTGGAAACACCATATATTTT | CASSHAGSSGNTIYF
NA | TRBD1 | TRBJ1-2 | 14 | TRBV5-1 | TGCGCCAGCAGTCCCGACAGGGGAGTGCGGGGCTACACCTTC | CASSPDRGVRGYTF
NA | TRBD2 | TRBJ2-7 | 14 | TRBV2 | TGTGCCAGCAGCGTCCGGGGGGACTCCTACGAGCAGTACTTC | CASSVRGDSYEQYF
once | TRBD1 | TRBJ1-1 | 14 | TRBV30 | TGTGCACGGCGGGACAGGGGGGGTTGGGCTGAAGCTTTCTTT | CARRDRGGWAEAFF
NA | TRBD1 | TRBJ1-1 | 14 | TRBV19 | TGTGCCAGTAGTCCCGGGACAGTGAACACTGAAGCTTTCTTT | CASSPGTVNTEAFF
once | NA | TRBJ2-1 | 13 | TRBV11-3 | TGTGCCAGCTCCTTGGGGGGTTTCAATGAGCAGTTCTTC | CASSLGGFNEQFF
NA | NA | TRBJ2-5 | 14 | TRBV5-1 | TGCGCCAGCAGCTTGTTGTCAGACCAAGAGACCCAGTACTTC | CASSLLSDQETQYF
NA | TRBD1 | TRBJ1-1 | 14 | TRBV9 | TGTGCCAGCAGTCTTCTGACAGGGATCACTGAAGCTTTCTTT | CASSLLTGITEAFF
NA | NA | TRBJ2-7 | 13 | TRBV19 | TGTGCCAGTAGTAAATCCCTCGCAGTCGAGCAGTACTTC | CASSKSLAVEQYF
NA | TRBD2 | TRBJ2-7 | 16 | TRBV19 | TGTGCCAGTAGTAGGACTAGCGGGGGGAACTCCTACGAGCAGTACTTC | CASSRTSGGNSYEQYF
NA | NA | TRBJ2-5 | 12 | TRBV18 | TGTGCCAGCTCACCACTAAGGGGGGGCCAGTACTTC | CASSPLRGGQYF
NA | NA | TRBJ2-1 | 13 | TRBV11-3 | TGTGCCAGCAGCCTGGAGTTTGACAATGAGCAGTTCTTC | CASSLEFDNEQFF
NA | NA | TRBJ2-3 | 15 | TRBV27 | TGTGCCACCCTCGCCAGGGCCCTCTACACAGATACGCAGTATTTT | CATLARALYTDTQYF
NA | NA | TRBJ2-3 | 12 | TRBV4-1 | TGCGCCAGCAGCCAATTAGCAGATACGCAGTATTTT | CASSQLADTQYF
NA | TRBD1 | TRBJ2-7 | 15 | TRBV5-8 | TGTGCCAGCAGCTCCTGGACAGGGGATCCCTACGAGCAGTACTTC | CASSSWTGDPYEQYF
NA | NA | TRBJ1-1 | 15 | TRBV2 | TGTGCCAGCAGTGAAGCCCGGACAGTGAACACTGAAGCTTTCTTT | CASSEARTVNTEAFF
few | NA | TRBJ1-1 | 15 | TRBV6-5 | TGTGCCAGCAGTTACTCAGGGACACTGAACACTGAAGCTTTCTTT | CASSYSGTLNTEAFF
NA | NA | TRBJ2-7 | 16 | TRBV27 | TGTGCCAGCAGTTTATCCAGGGGGGACATCTCCTACGAGCAGTACTTC | CASSLSRGDISYEQYF
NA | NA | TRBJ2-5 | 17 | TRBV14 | TGTGCCAGCAGCCAAGATTACCTTCGGGCAGGGCAAGAGACCCAGTACTTC | CASSQDYLRAGQETQYF
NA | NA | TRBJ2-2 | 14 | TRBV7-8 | TGTGCCAGCAGCTTAGACGGGGTTGCCGGGGAGCTGTTTTTT | CASSLDGVAGELFF
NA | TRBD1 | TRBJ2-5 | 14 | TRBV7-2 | TGTGCCAGCAGCTTTACAGGGGGATCAGAGACCCAGTACTTC | CASSFTGGSETQYF
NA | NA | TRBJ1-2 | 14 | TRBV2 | TGTGCCAGCAGTGGTGACAGGTTTAACTATGGCTACACCTTC | CASSGDRFNYGYTF
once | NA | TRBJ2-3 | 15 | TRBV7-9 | TGTGCCAGCAGCTTATTGGGGGGACAGACAGATACGCAGTATTTT | CASSLLGGQTDTQYF
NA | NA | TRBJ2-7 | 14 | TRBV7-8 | TGTGCCAGCAGCTTAGTCCTGGGGGGCTACGAGCAGTACTTC | CASSLVLGGYEQYF
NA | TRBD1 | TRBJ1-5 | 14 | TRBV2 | TGTGCCAGCAAGGGACAGGGGACTTTTCAGCCCCAGCATTTT | CASKGQGTFQPQHF
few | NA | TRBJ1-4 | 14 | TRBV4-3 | TGCGCCAGCAGCCCAGGGGTATTAACGGAAAAACTGTTTTTT | CASSPGVLTEKLFF
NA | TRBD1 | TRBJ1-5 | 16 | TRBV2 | TGTGCCAGCAGTCCCGGGACAGGGGGTTCGGCTCAGCCCCAGCATTTT | CASSPGTGGSAQPQHF
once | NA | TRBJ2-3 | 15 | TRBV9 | TGTGCCAGCAGCGGCCCGGGACAAAACACAGATACGCAGTATTTT | CASSGPGQNTDTQYF
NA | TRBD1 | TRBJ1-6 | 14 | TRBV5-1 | TGCGCCAGCAGCTTACCGGGACAGGGATCACCCCTCCACTTT | CASSLPGQGSPLHF
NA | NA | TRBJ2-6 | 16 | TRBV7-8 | TGTGCCAGCAGAGAGAGATTGGTCTCTGGGGCCAACGTCCTGACTTTC | CASRERLVSGANVLTF
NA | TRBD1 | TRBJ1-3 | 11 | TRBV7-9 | TGTGCCAGCAGCTTGACAGGGGTAGTTGATTTT | CASSLTGVVDF
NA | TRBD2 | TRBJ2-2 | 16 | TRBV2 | TGTGCCAGCAGTTTCTATGGCGGGGGGACCACCGGGGAGCTGTTTTTT | CASSFYGGGTTGELFF
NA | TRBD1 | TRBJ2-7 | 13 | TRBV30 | TGTGCCTGGGGGACAGGGCAAACCTACGAGCAGTACTTC | CAWGTGQTYEQYF
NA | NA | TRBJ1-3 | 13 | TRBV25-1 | TGTGCCAGCAGTGCAGACTCCCGAAACACCATATATTTT | CASSADSRNTIYF
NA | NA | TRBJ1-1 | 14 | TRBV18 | TGTGCCAGCTCACCGGTAGATTTTAACACTGAAGCTTTCTTT | CASSPVDFNTEAFF
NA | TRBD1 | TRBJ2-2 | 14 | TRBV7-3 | TGTGCCAGCAGCCTTCAGGGGGCGGTCGGGGAGCTGTTTTTT | CASSLQGAVGELFF
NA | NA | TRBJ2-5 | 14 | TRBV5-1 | TGCGCCAGCAGCCGGACGGGGTCCCAAGAGACCCAGTACTTC | CASSRTGSQETQYF
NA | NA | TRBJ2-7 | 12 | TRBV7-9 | TGTGCCAGCAGCTTAGCGAAAGAGGAGCAGTACTTC | CASSLAKEEQYF
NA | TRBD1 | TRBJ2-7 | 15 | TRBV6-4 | TGTGCCAGCAGTGACTTCGACAGGGATTCCTACGAGCAGTACTTC | CASSDFDRDSYEQYF
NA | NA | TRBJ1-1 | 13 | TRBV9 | TGTGCCAGCAGCGTAGTTCCGGGAGGGGAAGCTTTCTTT | CASSVVPGGEAFF
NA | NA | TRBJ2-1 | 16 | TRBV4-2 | TGTGCCAGCAGCCAGGCCCCGCTAGGGGCCTACAATGAGCAGTTCTTC | CASSQAPLGAYNEQFF
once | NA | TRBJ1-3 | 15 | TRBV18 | TGTGCCAGCTCACCGGACATAACCTCTGGAAACACCATATATTTT | CASSPDITSGNTIYF
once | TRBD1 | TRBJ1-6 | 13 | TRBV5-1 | TGCGCCAGCTCTGAACAGGGGGGCTCACCCCTCCACTTT | CASSEQGGSPLHF
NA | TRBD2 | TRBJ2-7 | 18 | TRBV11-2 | TGTGCCAGCAGCTTAGGTCCGGCGGGCGGGGGGACCACCTACGAGCAGTACTTC | CASSLGPAGGGTTYEQYF
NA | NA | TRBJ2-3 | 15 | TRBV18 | TGTGCCAGCTCACCACAAGAGGGTAGCACAGATACGCAGTATTTT | CASSPQEGSTDTQYF
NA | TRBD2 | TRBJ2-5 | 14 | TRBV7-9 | TGTGCCAGCAGCTTAGACACTAGCGCTGGGGCCACCTACTTC | CASSLDTSAGATYF
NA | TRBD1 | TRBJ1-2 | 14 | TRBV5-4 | TGTGCCAGCAGGGAACAGGGGGCTTCCTATGGCTACACCTTC | CASREQGASYGYTF
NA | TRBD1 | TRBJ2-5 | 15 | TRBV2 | TGTGCCAGCAGTGTAGACAGGGGGCTAAAAGAGACCCAGTACTTC | CASSVDRGLKETQYF
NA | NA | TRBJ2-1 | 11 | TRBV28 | TGTGCCAGCAGTTCAGGGGATGAGCAGTTCTTC | CASSSGDEQFF
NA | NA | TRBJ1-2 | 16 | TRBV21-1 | TGTGCCAGCAGCCCTGGGGGGGCAGGGGAGGAATATGGCTACACCTTC | CASSPGGAGEEYGYTF
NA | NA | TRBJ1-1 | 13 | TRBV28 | TGTGCCAGCAGACCGCCAGGGAGGACTGAAGCTTTCTTT | CASRPPGRTEAFF
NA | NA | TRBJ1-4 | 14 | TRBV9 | TGTGCCAGCACCCCGGGAGACGATAATGAAAAACTGTTTTTT | CASTPGDDNEKLFF
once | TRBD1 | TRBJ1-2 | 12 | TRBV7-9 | TGTGCCAAGGGGGCGCTTGGATATGGCTACACCTTC | CAKGALGYGYTF